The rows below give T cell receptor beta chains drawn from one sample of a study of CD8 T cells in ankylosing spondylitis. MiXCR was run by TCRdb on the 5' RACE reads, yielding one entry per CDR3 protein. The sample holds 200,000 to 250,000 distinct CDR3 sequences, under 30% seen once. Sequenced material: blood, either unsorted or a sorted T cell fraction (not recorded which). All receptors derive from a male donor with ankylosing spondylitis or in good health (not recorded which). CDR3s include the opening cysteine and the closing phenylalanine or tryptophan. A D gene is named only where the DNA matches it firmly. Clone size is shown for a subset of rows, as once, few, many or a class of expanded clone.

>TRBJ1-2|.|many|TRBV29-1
CSVEWPGWNYGYTF
TGCAGCGTTGAATGGCCAGGGTGGAACTATGGCTACACCTTC
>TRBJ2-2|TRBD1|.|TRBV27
CASSLVGTASPGELFF
TGTGCCAGCAGTTTAGTCGGGACAGCCTCACCTGGGGAGCTGTTTTTT
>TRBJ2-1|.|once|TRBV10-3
CAISESTGRNEQFF
TGTGCCATCAGTGAGTCGACGGGGAGGAATGAGCAGTTCTTC
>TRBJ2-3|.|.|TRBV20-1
CSAGGHLLSTDTQYF
TGCAGTGCTGGGGGACACCTCCTTAGCACAGATACGCAGTATTTT
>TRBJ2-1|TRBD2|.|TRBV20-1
CSARISGRAAEQFF
TGCAGTGCTAGAATTAGCGGGAGGGCCGCGGAGCAGTTCTTC
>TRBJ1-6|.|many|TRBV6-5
CASSFFGRRDSPLHF
TGTGCCAGCAGTTTCTTCGGGAGGCGTGATTCACCCCTCCACTTT
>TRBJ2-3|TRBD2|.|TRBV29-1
CSVRDYSTDTQYF
TGCAGCGTGAGGGACTATAGCACAGATACGCAGTATTTT
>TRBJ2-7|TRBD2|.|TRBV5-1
CASSPGTTHEQYF
TGCGCCAGCAGCCCCGGGACTACGCATGAGCAGTACTTC
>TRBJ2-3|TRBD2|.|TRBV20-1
CSARHGLAGITDTQYF
TGCAGTGCTAGGCACGGCCTAGCGGGAATCACAGATACGCAGTATTTT
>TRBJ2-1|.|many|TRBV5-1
CASSLVESSYNEQFF
TGCGCCAGCAGCTTGGTAGAGAGCTCCTACAATGAGCAGTTCTTC
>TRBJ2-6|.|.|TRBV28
CASSKDIPGANVLTF
TGTGCCAGCAGCAAGGACATCCCCGGGGCCAACGTCCTGACTTTC
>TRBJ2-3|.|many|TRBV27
CASRGQLTDTQYF
TGTGCCAGCAGAGGACAGCTCACAGATACGCAGTATTTT
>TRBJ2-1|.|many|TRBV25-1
CASRWGTATYNEQFF
TGTGCCAGCAGATGGGGGACCGCTACCTACAATGAGCAGTTCTTC
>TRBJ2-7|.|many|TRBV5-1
CASSLVWDTSYEQYF
TGCGCCAGCAGCTTGGTGTGGGACACCTCCTACGAGCAGTACTTC
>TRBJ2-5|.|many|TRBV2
CASSELKTQYF
TGTGCCAGCAGTGAGCTCAAAACCCAGTACTTC